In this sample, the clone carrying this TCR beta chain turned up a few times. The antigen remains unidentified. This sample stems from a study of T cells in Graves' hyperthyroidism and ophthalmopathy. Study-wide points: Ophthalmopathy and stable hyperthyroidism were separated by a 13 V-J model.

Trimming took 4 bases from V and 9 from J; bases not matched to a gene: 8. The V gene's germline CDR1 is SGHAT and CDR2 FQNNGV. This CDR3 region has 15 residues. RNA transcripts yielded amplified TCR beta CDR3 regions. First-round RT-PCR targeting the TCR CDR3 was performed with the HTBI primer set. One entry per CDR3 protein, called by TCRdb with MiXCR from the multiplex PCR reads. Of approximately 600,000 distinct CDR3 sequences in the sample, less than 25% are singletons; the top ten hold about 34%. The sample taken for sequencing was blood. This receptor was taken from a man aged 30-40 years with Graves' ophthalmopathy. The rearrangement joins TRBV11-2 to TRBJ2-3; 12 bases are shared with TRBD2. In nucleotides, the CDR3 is TGTGCCAGCAGCTCCCGACTAGCGGGGGAGGGGACGCAGTATTTT. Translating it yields CASSSRLAGEGTQYF. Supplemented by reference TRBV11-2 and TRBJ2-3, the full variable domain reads EAGVAQSPRYKIIEKRQSVAFWCNPISGHATLYWYQQILGQGPKLLIQFQNNGVVDDSQLPKDRFSAERLKGVDSTLKIQPAKLEDSAVYLCASSSRLAGEGTQYFGPGTRLTVL.